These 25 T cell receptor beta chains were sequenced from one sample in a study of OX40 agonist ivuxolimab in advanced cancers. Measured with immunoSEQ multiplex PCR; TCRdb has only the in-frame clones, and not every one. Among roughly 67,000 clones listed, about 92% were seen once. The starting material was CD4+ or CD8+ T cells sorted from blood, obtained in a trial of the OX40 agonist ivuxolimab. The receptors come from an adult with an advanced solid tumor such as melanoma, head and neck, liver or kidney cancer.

The CDR3 nucleotides read TGTGCCAGCAGCGCCCCCGGGACCCAAGATACGCAGTATTTT. Its translation: CASSAPGTQDTQYF. The chain links TRBV9 to TRBJ2-3; D assignment may be TRBD1 or TRBD2 (5 bases each). The V end lost 3 bases, the J end lost 5 bases, and 13 bases lay between the germline ends. CDR3 length: 14 amino acids. CDR1 and CDR2 from the germline V gene are SGDLS and YYNGEE.

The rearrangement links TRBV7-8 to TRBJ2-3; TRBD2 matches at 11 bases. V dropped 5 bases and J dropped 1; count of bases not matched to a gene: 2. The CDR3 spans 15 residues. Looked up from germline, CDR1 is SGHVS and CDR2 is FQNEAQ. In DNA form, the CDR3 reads TGTGCCAGCAGCAAACTAGCGGGGGGCACAGATACGCAGTATTTT. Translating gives CASSKLAGGTDTQYF.

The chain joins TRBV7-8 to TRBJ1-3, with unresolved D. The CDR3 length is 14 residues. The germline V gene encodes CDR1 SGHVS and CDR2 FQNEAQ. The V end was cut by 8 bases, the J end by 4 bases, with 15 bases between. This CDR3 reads CASLSVGWGNTIYF. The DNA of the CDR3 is TGTGCCAGCCTATCAGTCGGCTGGGGAAACACCATATATTTT.

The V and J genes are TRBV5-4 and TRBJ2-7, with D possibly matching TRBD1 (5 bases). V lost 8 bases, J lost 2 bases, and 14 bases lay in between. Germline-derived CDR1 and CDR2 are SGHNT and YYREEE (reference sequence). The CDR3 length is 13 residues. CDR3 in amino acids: CARGDDGPYEQYF. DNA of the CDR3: TGTGCCAGAGGGGATGACGGTCCCTACGAGCAGTACTTC.

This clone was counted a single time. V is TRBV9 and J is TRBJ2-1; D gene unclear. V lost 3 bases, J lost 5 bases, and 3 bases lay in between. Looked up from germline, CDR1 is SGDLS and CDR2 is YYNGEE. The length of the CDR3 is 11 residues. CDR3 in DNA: TGTGCCAGCAGCGGGGACAATGAGCAGTTCTTC. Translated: CASSGDNEQFF.

CDR3 in amino acids: CASSFHRDRGHNEQFF. The CDR3 coding sequence is TGTGCCAGCAGCTTCCACCGGGACAGGGGCCACAATGAGCAGTTCTTC. The chain joins TRBV7-8 to TRBJ2-1; 10 nucleotides agree with TRBD1. Germline V lookup: CDR1 SGHVS, CDR2 FQNEAQ. After removal of 3 bases from V and 5 bases from J, the junction contained 7 bases not matched to a gene. The length of the CDR3 is 16 residues.

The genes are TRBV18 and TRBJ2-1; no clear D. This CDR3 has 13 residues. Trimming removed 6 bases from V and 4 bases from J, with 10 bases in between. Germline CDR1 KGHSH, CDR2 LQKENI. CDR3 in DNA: TGTGCCAGCTCCCCGGACCTATACAATGAGCAGTTCTTC. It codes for CASSPDLYNEQFF.

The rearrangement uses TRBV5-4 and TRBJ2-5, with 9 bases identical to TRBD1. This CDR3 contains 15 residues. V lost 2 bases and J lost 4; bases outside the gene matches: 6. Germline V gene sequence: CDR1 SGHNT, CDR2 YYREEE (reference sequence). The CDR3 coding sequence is TGTGCCAGCAGCTTAGGAACAGGGGGCCTAGAGACCCAGTACTTC. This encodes CASSLGTGGLETQYF.

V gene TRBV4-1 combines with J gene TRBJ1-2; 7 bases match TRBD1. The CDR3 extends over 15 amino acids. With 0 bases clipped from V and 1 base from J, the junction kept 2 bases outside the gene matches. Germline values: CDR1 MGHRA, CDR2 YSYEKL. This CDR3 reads CASSQEGGDNYGYTF. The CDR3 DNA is TGCGCCAGCAGCCAAGAAGGGGGCGATAACTATGGCTACACCTTC.

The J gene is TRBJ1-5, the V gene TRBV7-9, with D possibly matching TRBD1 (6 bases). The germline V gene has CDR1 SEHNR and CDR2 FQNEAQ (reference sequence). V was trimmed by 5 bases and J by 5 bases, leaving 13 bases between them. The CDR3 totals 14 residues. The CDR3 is CASSPSDRDQPQHF. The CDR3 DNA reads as TGTGCCAGCAGCCCATCGGACAGAGATCAGCCCCAGCATTTT.

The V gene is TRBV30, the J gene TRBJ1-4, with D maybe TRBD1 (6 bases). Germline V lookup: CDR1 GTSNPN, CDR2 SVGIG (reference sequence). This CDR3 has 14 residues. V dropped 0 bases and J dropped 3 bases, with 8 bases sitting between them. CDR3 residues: CAWSVGGANEKLFF. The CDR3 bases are TGTGCCTGGAGTGTAGGGGGAGCTAATGAAAAACTGTTTTTT.

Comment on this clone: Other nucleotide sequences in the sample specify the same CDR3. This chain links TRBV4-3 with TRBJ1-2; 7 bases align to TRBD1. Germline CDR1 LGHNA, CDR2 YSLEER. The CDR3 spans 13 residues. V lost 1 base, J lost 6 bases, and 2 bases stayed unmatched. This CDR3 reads CASSQGQGDGYTF. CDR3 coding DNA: TGCGCCAGCAGCCAAGGACAGGGTGATGGCTACACCTTC.

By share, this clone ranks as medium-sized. The DNA of the CDR3 is TGTGCCAGCAGTTTATTGACTAGCGGGGGCCTGGGAGCCAAAAACATTCAGTACTTC. Its translation is CASSLLTSGGLGAKNIQYF. The chain uses TRBV27 and TRBJ2-4, with 12 positions matching TRBD2. The CDR3 length is 19 residues. V lost 1 base to trimming and J lost 0 bases; unmatched junction nucleotides: 7. Germline V lookup: CDR1 MNHEY, CDR2 SMNVEV (reference sequence).

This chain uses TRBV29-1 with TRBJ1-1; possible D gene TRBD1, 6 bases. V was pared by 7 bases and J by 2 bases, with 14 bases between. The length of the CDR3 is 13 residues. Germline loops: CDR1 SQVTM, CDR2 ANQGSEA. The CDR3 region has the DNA TGCAGCGCCGAGGGGGACTACAACACTGAAGCTTTCTTT. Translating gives CSAEGDYNTEAFF.

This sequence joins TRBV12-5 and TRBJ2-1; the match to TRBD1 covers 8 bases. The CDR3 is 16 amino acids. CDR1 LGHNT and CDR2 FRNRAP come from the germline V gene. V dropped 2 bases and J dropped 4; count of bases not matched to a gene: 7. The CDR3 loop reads CASGLPPGQDYNEQFF. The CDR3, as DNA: TGTGCTAGTGGTTTGCCCCCGGGACAGGATTACAATGAGCAGTTCTTC.

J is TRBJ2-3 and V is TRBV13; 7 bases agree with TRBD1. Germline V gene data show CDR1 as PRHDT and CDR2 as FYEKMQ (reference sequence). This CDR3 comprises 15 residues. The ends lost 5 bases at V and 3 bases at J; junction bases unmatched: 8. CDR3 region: CASSQTRDSTDTQYF. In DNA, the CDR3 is TGTGCCAGCAGCCAGACCCGGGACAGTACAGATACGCAGTATTTT.

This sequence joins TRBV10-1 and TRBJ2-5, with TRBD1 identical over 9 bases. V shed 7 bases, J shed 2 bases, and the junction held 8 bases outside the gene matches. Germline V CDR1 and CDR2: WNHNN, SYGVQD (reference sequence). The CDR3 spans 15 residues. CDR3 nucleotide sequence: TGCGCCAGCACGGGTGGGACAGGGCGGCAAGAGACCCAGTACTTC. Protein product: CASTGGTGRQETQYF.

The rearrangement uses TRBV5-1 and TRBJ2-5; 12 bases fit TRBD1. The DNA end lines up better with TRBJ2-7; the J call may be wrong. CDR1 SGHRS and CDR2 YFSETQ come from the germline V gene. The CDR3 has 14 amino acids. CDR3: CASSAGQGAYEQYF. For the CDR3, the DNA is TGCGCCAGCAGCGCGGGACAGGGGGCGTACGAGCAGTACTTC.

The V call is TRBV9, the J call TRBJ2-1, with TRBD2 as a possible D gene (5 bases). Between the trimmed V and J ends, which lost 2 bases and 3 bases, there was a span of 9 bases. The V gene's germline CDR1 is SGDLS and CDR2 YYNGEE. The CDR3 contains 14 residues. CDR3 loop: CASSVDSNYNEQFF. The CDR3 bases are TGTGCCAGCAGCGTGGACTCAAACTACAATGAGCAGTTCTTC.

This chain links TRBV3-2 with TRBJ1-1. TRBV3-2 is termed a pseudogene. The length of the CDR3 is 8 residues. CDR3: CASSRAFF. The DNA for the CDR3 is TGTGCCAGCAGCCGGGCTTTCTTT.

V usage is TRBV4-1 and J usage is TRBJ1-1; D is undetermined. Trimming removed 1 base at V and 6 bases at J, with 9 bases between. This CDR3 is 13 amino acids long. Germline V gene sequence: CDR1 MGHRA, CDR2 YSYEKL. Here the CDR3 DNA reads TGCGCCAGCAGCCAAGTTACGGGCCCTGAAGCTTTCTTT. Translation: CASSQVTGPEAFF.

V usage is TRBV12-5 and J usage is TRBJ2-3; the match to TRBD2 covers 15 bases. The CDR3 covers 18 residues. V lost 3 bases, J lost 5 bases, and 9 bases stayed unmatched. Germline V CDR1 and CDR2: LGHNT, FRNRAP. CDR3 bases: TGTGCTAGTGGTTTCCCCGACGGACTAGCGGGGGGGCAAGATACGCAGTATTTT. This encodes CASGFPDGLAGGQDTQYF. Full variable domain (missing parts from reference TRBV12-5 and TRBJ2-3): DARVTQTPRHKVTEMGQEVTMRCQPILGHNTVFWYRQTMMQGLELLAYFRNRAPLDDSGMPKDRFSAEMPDATLATLKIQPSEPRDSAVYFCASGFPDGLAGGQDTQYFGPGTRLTVL.

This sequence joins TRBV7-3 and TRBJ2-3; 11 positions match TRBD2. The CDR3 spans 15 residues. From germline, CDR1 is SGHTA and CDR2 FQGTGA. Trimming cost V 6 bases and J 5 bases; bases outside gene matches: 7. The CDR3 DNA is TGTGCCAGCAGTCGTAGCGGGGGGGCAGGAGATACGCAGTATTTT. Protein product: CASSRSGGAGDTQYF.

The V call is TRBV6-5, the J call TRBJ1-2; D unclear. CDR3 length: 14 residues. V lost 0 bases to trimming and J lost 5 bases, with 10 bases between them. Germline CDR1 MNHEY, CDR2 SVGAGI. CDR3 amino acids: CASSYSISGYGYTF. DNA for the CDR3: TGTGCCAGCAGTTACTCGATTTCCGGGTATGGCTACACCTTC.

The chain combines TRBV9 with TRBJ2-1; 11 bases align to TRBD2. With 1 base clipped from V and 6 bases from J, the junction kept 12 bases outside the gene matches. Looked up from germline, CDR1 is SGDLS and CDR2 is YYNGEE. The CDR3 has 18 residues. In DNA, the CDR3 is TGTGCCAGCAGCGTACCACAGACCGGGACTAGCGGTTCCAATGAGCAGTTCTTC. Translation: CASSVPQTGTSGSNEQFF.